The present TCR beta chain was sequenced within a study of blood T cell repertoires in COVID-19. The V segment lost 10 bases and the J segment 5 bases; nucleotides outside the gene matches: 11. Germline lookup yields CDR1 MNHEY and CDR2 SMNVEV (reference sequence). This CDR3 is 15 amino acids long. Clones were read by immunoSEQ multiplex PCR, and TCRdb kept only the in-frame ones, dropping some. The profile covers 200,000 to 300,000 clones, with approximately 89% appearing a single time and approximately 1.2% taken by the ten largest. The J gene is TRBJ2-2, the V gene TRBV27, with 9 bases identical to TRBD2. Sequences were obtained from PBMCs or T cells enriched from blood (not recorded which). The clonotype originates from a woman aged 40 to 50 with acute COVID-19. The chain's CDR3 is CATAVAGARTGELFF. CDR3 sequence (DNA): TGTGCCACCGCCGTAGCGGGAGCGAGGACCGGGGAGCTGTTTTTT.